This TCR beta chain was sequenced in a study of early T cells in non-severe SARS-CoV-2 infection. The CDR3 is 12 amino acids. The germline CDR1 and CDR2 sequences are DFQATT and SNEGSKA (reference sequence). V shed 3 bases, J shed 7 bases, and the junction held 2 bases outside the gene matches. TCRdb reanalysed the 5' RACE reads using MiXCR and keeps one entry per CDR3 protein. Seen here are 60,000 to 65,000 distinct CDR3 sequences, about 9.3% observed once, and the top ten hold 1.2%. The chain combines TRBV20-1 with TRBJ1-4; 7 positions match TRBD1. Sequences were obtained from whole blood. The clonotype was recovered from an adult who was a healthcare worker with PCR-confirmed SARS-CoV-2 infection or an uninfected control (not recorded which). CDR3 nucleotides: TGCAGTGCTAGCGGGGACAGTGAAAAACTGTTTTTT. Protein: CSASGDSEKLFF.